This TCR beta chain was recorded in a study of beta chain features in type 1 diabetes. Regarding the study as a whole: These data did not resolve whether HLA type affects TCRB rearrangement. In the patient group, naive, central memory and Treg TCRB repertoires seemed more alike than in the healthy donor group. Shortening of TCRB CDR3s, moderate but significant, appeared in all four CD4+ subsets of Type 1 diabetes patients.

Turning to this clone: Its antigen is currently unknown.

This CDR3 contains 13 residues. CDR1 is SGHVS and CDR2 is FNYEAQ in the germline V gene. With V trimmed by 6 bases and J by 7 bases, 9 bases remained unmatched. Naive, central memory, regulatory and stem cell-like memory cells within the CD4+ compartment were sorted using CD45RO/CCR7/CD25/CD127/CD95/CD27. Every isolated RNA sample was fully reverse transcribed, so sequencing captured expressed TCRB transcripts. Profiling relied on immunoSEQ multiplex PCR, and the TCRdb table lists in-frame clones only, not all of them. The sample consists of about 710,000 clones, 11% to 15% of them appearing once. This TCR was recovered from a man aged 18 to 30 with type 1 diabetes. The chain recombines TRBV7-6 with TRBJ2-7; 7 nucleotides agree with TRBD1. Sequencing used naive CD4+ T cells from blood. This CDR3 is CASSQGQLREQYF. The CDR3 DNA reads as TGTGCCAGCAGTCAGGGACAGCTTCGGGAGCAGTACTTC.